The 27 T cell receptor beta chains reported below all come from one sample, sequenced in a study of shared clonotypes between healthy human individuals. Method: immunoSEQ multiplex PCR; TCRdb's copy keeps in-frame clones and lacks some. The sample shows fewer than 1.6 million clones, 97% to 99% of them seen only once. The sample taken for sequencing was naive CD4+ T cells sorted from blood. Subset defined: CD45RA+ positively selected. These receptors all stem from a man aged 25 to 40 in good health.

The rearrangement links TRBV11-2 to TRBJ2-2, with 8 bases aligning to TRBD2. CDR1 is SGHAT and CDR2 is FQNNGV in the germline V gene. J lost 5 bases, V lost 7 bases, and 12 bases had no gene match. There are 16 residues in the CDR3. In DNA, the CDR3 is TGTGCCAGCACCTCTCCGGGGGGGGCGAGGACCGGGGAGCTGTTTTTT. Translation gives CASTSPGGARTGELFF.

This clone was counted once. The chain joins TRBV6-6 to TRBJ1-1, with 8 bases lining up with TRBD1. This CDR3 is built from 14 residues. V lost 5 bases to trimming and J lost 4 bases; unmatched junction nucleotides: 6. Germline V gives CDR1 MNHNY, CDR2 SVGAGI (reference sequence). The CDR3 coding sequence is TGTGCCAGCAGTCCAGGACAGGGTTCCACTGAAGCTTTCTTT. Translated, it gives CASSPGQGSTEAFF.

The V gene is TRBV29-1, the J gene TRBJ2-7, with 10 bases aligning to TRBD2. The CDR3 spans 13 residues. Germline V gene data show CDR1 as SQVTM and CDR2 as ANQGSEA. The trim removed 7 bases at V and 7 bases at J, leaving 10 bases unmatched. CDR3 bases: TGCAGCGCCCTAGCGGGAGATTCGAATGAGCAGTACTTC. Translated: CSALAGDSNEQYF.

J is TRBJ2-3 and V is TRBV7-2, with 8 bases matching TRBD2. CDR1 is SGHTA, CDR2 FQGNSA, per germline. Losses at the gene ends were 5 bases for V and 4 bases for J; bases not matched to a gene: 11. This CDR3 is built from 16 residues. CDR3 sequence: CASSSGTRVPPDTQYF. CDR3 DNA sequence: TGTGCCAGCAGCAGTGGGACTAGAGTTCCCCCAGATACGCAGTATTTT.

V usage is TRBV7-2 and J usage is TRBJ2-7; D is perhaps TRBD2 (6 bases). The V gene lost 5 bases and the J gene lost 1 base, with 18 bases spanning the gap. Germline loops: CDR1 SGHTA, CDR2 FQGNSA. The CDR3 contains 16 residues. CDR3 DNA sequence: TGTGCCAGCAGCCTCCTTGGGAGCGGGTCTTCCTACGAGCAGTACTTC. Its translation: CASSLLGSGSSYEQYF.

This clone was seen only once. The chain has TRBV10-2 and TRBJ2-7; unclear D gene. Germline V gene lookup returns CDR1 WSHSY and CDR2 SAAADI. Trimming cost V 2 bases and J 5 bases, with 16 bases left between them. The CDR3 is 15 amino acids. The CDR3 spells CASSEGRLVRHEQYF. The CDR3 DNA is TGCGCCAGCAGTGAGGGTCGCCTCGTCAGGCACGAGCAGTACTTC.

The J gene is TRBJ1-5, the V gene TRBV7-9, with 8 nucleotides matching TRBD1. Germline-derived CDR1 and CDR2 are SEHNR and FQNEAQ (reference sequence). Trimming removed 5 bases from V and 5 bases from J; junction bases left unmatched: 8. The CDR3 consists of 15 residues. The CDR3 DNA reads TGTGCCAGCAGCCCGGACAGGGCAGGCGATCAGCCCCAGCATTTT. Residues: CASSPDRAGDQPQHF.

The chain has TRBV18 and TRBJ2-7; D remains unclear. The CDR3 runs 15 residues. The V end lost 2 bases, the J end lost 2 bases, and 13 bases lay between the germline ends. Germline V gene lookup returns CDR1 KGHSH and CDR2 LQKENI. The CDR3 spells CASSPTASAPYEQYF. The CDR3 DNA sequence: TGTGCCAGCTCACCAACAGCCTCGGCCCCCTACGAGCAGTACTTC.

The rearrangement uses TRBV19 and TRBJ2-7; 9 positions match TRBD1. This CDR3 region has 16 residues. V lost 5 bases to trimming and J lost 3 bases; unmatched junction nucleotides: 11. From germline, CDR1 is LNHDA and CDR2 SQIVND (reference sequence). The CDR3 nucleotides are TGTGCCAGTAGTGCGACCACCGGGACAGGGAACTACGAGCAGTACTTC. This encodes CASSATTGTGNYEQYF.

The rearrangement uses TRBV10-3 and TRBJ2-7; D is possibly TRBD2 (5 bases). V was clipped by 4 bases and J by 6 bases, with 10 bases between them. CDR3 length: 12 residues. CDR1 is ENHRY, CDR2 SYGVKD, per germline. This CDR3 reads CAISVSAGEQYF. The CDR3 coding sequence is TGTGCCATCAGTGTATCCGCGGGCGAGCAGTACTTC.

This chain links TRBV7-2 with TRBJ2-7; 8 nucleotides align to TRBD2. Per germline, CDR1 SGHTA and CDR2 FQGNSA. The CDR3 is 13 residues long. After removal of 5 bases from V and 3 bases from J, the junction contained 3 bases not matched to a gene. The CDR3 region is CASSKGLGYEQYF. CDR3 coding DNA: TGTGCCAGCAGCAAGGGACTAGGCTACGAGCAGTACTTC. The variable domain in full, with the rest retrieved from reference TRBV7-2 and TRBJ2-7, is GAGVSQSPSNKVTEKGKDVELRCDPISGHTALYWYRQSLGQGLEFLIYFQGNSAPDKSGLPSDRFSAERTGGSVSTLTIQRTQQEDSAVYLCASSKGLGYEQYFGPGTRLTVT.

The chain combines TRBV25-1 with TRBJ1-1, with 7 bases matching TRBD1. Germline CDR1 is MGHDK and CDR2 is SYGVNS. The V and J ends lost 0 bases and 10 bases, in that order; junction bases with no gene match: 5. This CDR3 is 13 amino acids long. CDR3 sequence reads: CASSEYGQASAFF. CDR3 nucleotide sequence: TGTGCCAGCAGTGAATATGGACAGGCCTCAGCTTTCTTT.

The chain employs TRBV15 and TRBJ2-7; 7 bases line up with TRBD1. The CDR3 has 14 amino acids. V trimming: 3 bases; J trimming: 5 bases; junction bases outside the gene matches: 7. Germline CDR1 and CDR2: LNHNV and YYDKDF (reference sequence). CDR3 nucleotides: TGTGCCACCAGCAGGGACAGGTATTCTAACGAGCAGTACTTC. Amino acids: CATSRDRYSNEQYF.

The J gene is TRBJ1-5, the V gene TRBV18, with 12 nucleotides matching TRBD1. This CDR3 region has 15 residues. The germline gives CDR1 KGHSH, CDR2 LQKENI. V gave up 3 bases and J gave up 9 bases; unmatched junction bases: 6. The CDR3 spells CASSPGTGGERPQHF. CDR3 bases: TGTGCCAGCTCACCCGGGACAGGGGGCGAACGGCCCCAGCATTTT.

The gene calls are TRBV6-1 and TRBJ2-7; the match to TRBD2 covers 10 bases. The CDR3 covers 17 residues. V lost 1 base to trimming and J lost 3 bases; unmatched junction nucleotides: 9. The germline gives CDR1 MNHNS, CDR2 SASEGT. The CDR3 region has the DNA TGTGCCAGCAGTGAAGGGGCCACTAGCGGGAAACGCTACGAGCAGTACTTC. This translates into CASSEGATSGKRYEQYF.

V gene TRBV5-1 combines with J gene TRBJ1-2, with TRBD1 matching 9 bases. The CDR3 contains 13 residues. V was pared by 4 bases and J by 12 bases, with 10 bases of the junction left unmatched. The germline V gene has CDR1 SGHRS and CDR2 YFSETQ. The CDR3 loop is CASSPGGTGPDTF. The CDR3 DNA is TGCGCCAGCAGCCCCGGAGGGACAGGGCCCGACACCTTC.

CDR3 residues: CSVVRQETQYF. The CDR3, as DNA: TGCAGCGTTGTCAGACAAGAGACCCAGTACTTC. This rearrangement joins TRBV29-1 to TRBJ2-5; D gene ambiguous. The V end was cut by 4 bases, the J end by 2 bases, with 5 bases between. Germline V CDR1 and CDR2: SQVTM, ANQGSEA. This CDR3 is built from 11 residues. The whole variable domain, remainder taken from reference TRBV29-1 and TRBJ2-5, is SAVISQKPSRDICQRGTSLTIQCQVDSQVTMMFWYRQQPGQSLTLIATANQGSEATYESGFVIDKFPISRPNLTFSTLTVSNMSPEDSSIYLCSVVRQETQYFGPGTRLLVL.

This rearrangement joins TRBV5-1 to TRBJ1-3; possibly TRBD1 for D (6 bases). Per germline, CDR1 SGHRS and CDR2 YFSETQ. Trimming removed 5 bases at V and 0 bases at J, with 24 bases between. CDR3 length: 19 residues. The CDR3 loop is CASSLGGQQSLISGNTIYF. CDR3 sequence (DNA): TGCGCCAGCAGTCTCGGGGGCCAGCAGAGCCTGATCTCTGGAAACACCATATATTTT.

V usage is TRBV9 and J usage is TRBJ2-4; D is undetermined. This CDR3 is 15 amino acids long. Trimming cost V 0 bases and J 5 bases, with 12 bases left between them. CDR1 is SGDLS and CDR2 is YYNGEE in the germline V gene. CDR3 sequence reads: CASSVGAVLQNIQYF. The CDR3 nucleotides read TGTGCCAGCAGCGTAGGGGCGGTCCTCCAAAACATTCAGTACTTC.

The J gene is TRBJ1-5, the V gene TRBV19, with D uncertain. V was pared by 6 bases and J by 4 bases, with 13 bases between. The CDR3 has 14 residues. Germline V gives CDR1 LNHDA, CDR2 SQIVND (reference sequence). The CDR3 loop is CASRETGLNQPQHF. The CDR3, as DNA: TGTGCCAGTAGGGAAACCGGGTTGAATCAGCCCCAGCATTTT.

The chain recombines TRBV18 with TRBJ1-4; the D is unclear. Germline CDR1 KGHSH, CDR2 LQKENI. The CDR3 is 13 residues long. Trimming pared 3 bases from V and 5 bases from J, leaving 7 bases between. Written as DNA, the CDR3 is TGTGCCAGCTCACCTCAGGAGAATGAAAAACTGTTTTTT. Residues: CASSPQENEKLFF.

This chain links TRBV2 with TRBJ1-4; a possible D gene is TRBD1 (5 bases). The length of the CDR3 is 14 residues. Germline loops: CDR1 SNHLY, CDR2 FYNNEI. With 2 bases removed from V and 3 bases from J, the gap between germline ends came to 7 bases. Here the CDR3 reads CASSEWDANEKLFF. CDR3 DNA: TGTGCCAGCAGTGAATGGGACGCTAATGAAAAACTGTTTTTT.

This chain's CDR3 is CASSEDRGNTDTQYF. The CDR3 DNA sequence: TGTGCCAGCAGTGAAGACCGGGGGAACACAGATACGCAGTATTTT. The V and J genes are TRBV6-1 and TRBJ2-3, with D perhaps TRBD2 (6 bases). The CDR3 totals 15 residues. V was pared by 1 base and J by 2 bases, with 10 bases between. Germline loops: CDR1 MNHNS, CDR2 SASEGT.

This chain's CDR3 is CASSLSPSSGRTDTQYF. The CDR3 DNA follows: TGTGCCAGCAGCTTATCCCCTTCTAGCGGGAGAACAGATACGCAGTATTTT. The genes are TRBV7-8 and TRBJ2-3, with TRBD2 identical over 10 bases. CDR3 length: 17 residues. Losses at the gene ends were 2 bases for V and 3 bases for J; bases not matched to a gene: 8. The V gene's germline CDR1 is SGHVS and CDR2 FQNEAQ.

The V call is TRBV28, the J call TRBJ1-5; D is uncertain. V was cut by 0 bases and J by 6 bases, with 9 bases left in between. CDR3 length equals 14 residues. Germline CDR1 and CDR2: MDHEN and SYDVKM. The CDR3 nucleotides read TGTGCCAGCAGTTTATGGAGGGCGGGTCAGCCCCAGCATTTT. Translation gives CASSLWRAGQPQHF.

The rearrangement joins TRBV5-4 to TRBJ2-1, with D unclear. Per the germline V gene, CDR1 is SGHNT and CDR2 is YYREEE (reference sequence). V was clipped by 4 bases and J by 4 bases, with 12 bases between them. The CDR3 has 14 amino acids. For the CDR3, the DNA is TGTGCCAGCAGCCTGGACCGACTGTACAATGAGCAGTTCTTC. Its translation is CASSLDRLYNEQFF.

The chain joins TRBV6-1 to TRBJ2-7; TRBD1 aligns across 7 bases. Germline V gene data show CDR1 as MNHNS and CDR2 as SASEGT. This CDR3 comprises 14 residues. Losses at the gene ends were 2 bases for V and 3 bases for J; bases not matched to a gene: 4. The CDR3 DNA reads TGTGCCAGCAGTGAATATGCAGGGGGCTACGAGCAGTACTTC. It specifies CASSEYAGGYEQYF.